These 30 T cell receptor beta chains were all obtained from the same sample, sequenced in a study of T cell repertoires in cytomegalovirus infection. No antigen has been assigned to these receptors. TCRdb processed the reads anew with MiXCR; each CDR3 protein has one entry. The table includes about 24,000 distinct CDR3 sequences, 20% to 25% detected once. Specimen: CD8+ T cells from cultured PBMCs, collected from culture after CMV antigen stimulation. These receptors were obtained from a human donor in good health (CMV status not recorded). Some clones in this sample may be carry-over from other donors' samples.

This CDR3 reads CASSNRGTYEQYF. DNA of the CDR3: TGTGCCAGCAGCAATCGGGGAACCTACGAGCAGTACTTC. The genes are TRBV7-6 and TRBJ2-7; D might be TRBD2 (5 bases). The CDR3 totals 13 residues. Looked up from germline, CDR1 is SGHVS and CDR2 is FNYEAQ. The ends were cut back, 5 bases at V and 2 bases at J, with 10 bases in the middle.

This clonotype was seen ten or more times. The chain links TRBV4-2 to TRBJ2-1; D call uncertain. This CDR3 region has 16 residues. Germline-derived CDR1 and CDR2 are LGHNA and YNFKEQ. Trimming took off 1 base at V and 0 bases at J, with 10 bases between the two ends. The DNA for the CDR3 is TGTGCCAGCAGCCAAGCGCTGGGAAGCTCCTACAATGAGCAGTTCTTC. As protein: CASSQALGSSYNEQFF.

This clonotype appeared many times. The V gene is TRBV7-9, the J gene TRBJ1-3, with 10 nucleotides matching TRBD1. With V trimmed by 6 bases and J by 0 bases, 11 bases remained unmatched. Germline V gene data show CDR1 as SEHNR and CDR2 as FQNEAQ (reference sequence). The CDR3 is 18 residues long. CDR3 sequence: CASSLGQGFVGSGNTIYF. The CDR3 coding sequence is TGTGCCAGCAGTCTGGGACAGGGGTTCGTGGGCTCTGGAAACACCATATATTTT.

The V gene is TRBV28, the J gene TRBJ2-7; 7 positions match TRBD1. With V trimmed by 6 bases and J by 2 bases, 7 bases remained unmatched. This CDR3 contains 14 residues. Germline V gene data show CDR1 as MDHEN and CDR2 as SYDVKM. The CDR3 reads CASSRGQTTYEQYF. For the CDR3, the DNA is TGTGCCAGCAGCCGGGGACAGACTACCTACGAGCAGTACTTC.

This clonotype came up many times. The chain has TRBV11-2 and TRBJ2-1; the D gene is possibly TRBD1 (5 bases). V gave up 5 bases and J gave up 2 bases, with 16 bases separating them. Germline V gene lookup returns CDR1 SGHAT and CDR2 FQNNGV. There are 16 residues in the CDR3. CDR3 sequence (DNA): TGTGCCAGCAGCCCAGGGATCCTTTCGACCTACAATGAGCAGTTCTTC. Its translation: CASSPGILSTYNEQFF.

The table lists this clonotype with many counts. The chain uses TRBV7-3 and TRBJ2-7; 7 nucleotides match TRBD1. The CDR3 sequence is 14 residues long. V lost 5 bases and J lost 5; bases outside the gene matches: 9. Per germline, CDR1 SGHTA and CDR2 FQGTGA. The CDR3 coding sequence is TGTGCCAGCAGCCCACAGGGGATGATGAACGAGCAGTACTTC. It encodes CASSPQGMMNEQYF.

This chain links TRBV28 with TRBJ2-3; TRBD1 is a possible D gene (6 bases). Trimming pared 4 bases from V and 6 bases from J, leaving 17 bases between. The CDR3 is made up of 15 amino acids. The germline V gene encodes CDR1 MDHEN and CDR2 SYDVKM. CDR3: CASSSRDTEIDTQYF. The CDR3 bases are TGTGCCAGCAGTTCTCGGGACACCGAAATCGATACGCAGTATTTT.

This chain connects TRBV28 to TRBJ2-5, with D possibly TRBD2 on 6 matching bases. The CDR3 covers 14 residues. Trimming removed 3 bases at V and 3 bases at J, with 11 bases between. CDR1 MDHEN and CDR2 SYDVKM come from the germline V gene. CDR3 residues: CASSLGGREETQYF. CDR3 coding DNA: TGTGCCAGCAGTTTGGGGGGACGGGAAGAGACCCAGTACTTC.

This clonotype was seen only a few times. V and J are TRBV11-2 and TRBJ1-1; no definite D call. The CDR3 covers 16 residues. V lost 0 bases and J lost 2, with 13 bases in between. Germline lookup yields CDR1 SGHAT and CDR2 FQNNGV. Here the CDR3 DNA reads TGTGCCAGCAGCTTAGATGCGGCAGGCAGAAACACTGAAGCTTTCTTT. This gives the protein CASSLDAAGRNTEAFF.

V gene TRBV7-6 combines with J gene TRBJ2-5; TRBD1 or TRBD2 may be the D gene (5 bases each). Germline CDR1 SGHVS, CDR2 FNYEAQ. The CDR3 is 14 residues long. Deletions cut 5 bases from V and 0 bases from J, with 10 bases between. The CDR3 DNA reads as TGTGCCAGCAGCCAAGGGGAGTACCAAGAGACCCAGTACTTC. This codes for CASSQGEYQETQYF.

This chain uses TRBV7-9 with TRBJ1-2; D gene ambiguous. CDR1 and CDR2 (germline): SEHNR, FQNEAQ (reference sequence). The ends were cut back, 2 bases at V and 7 bases at J, with 17 bases in the middle. CDR3 length: 15 residues. The CDR3 loop is CASSLSYPGFGGYTF. The CDR3 bases are TGTGCCAGCAGCTTATCCTACCCGGGGTTCGGTGGCTACACCTTC.

This clonotype came up many times. V and J are TRBV6-5 and TRBJ2-5; TRBD2 matches 12 bases. This CDR3 spans 13 amino acids. Trimming took 7 bases from V and 5 from J; bases not matched to a gene: 2. Per the germline V gene, CDR1 is MNHEY and CDR2 is SVGAGI. CDR3 protein: CASITSGGETQYF. CDR3 nucleotides: TGTGCCAGCATCACTAGCGGGGGGGAGACCCAGTACTTC.

V usage is TRBV6-4 and J usage is TRBJ2-7; the D is unclear. With 3 bases removed from V and 5 bases from J, the gap between germline ends came to 5 bases. The CDR3 extends over 11 amino acids. Germline assignment: CDR1 MRHNA and CDR2 SNTAGT. CDR3 sequence: CASSEWDEQYF. CDR3 in DNA: TGTGCCAGCAGTGAATGGGACGAGCAGTACTTC.

This clonotype has a count of ten or more. The rearrangement joins TRBV6-1 to TRBJ1-5; no clear D gene. The CDR3 contains 15 residues. The germline gives CDR1 MNHNS, CDR2 SASEGT. Deletions cut 1 base from V and 1 base from J, with 8 bases between. CDR3 sequence: CASSEEGTSNQPQHF. Here the CDR3 DNA reads TGTGCCAGCAGTGAAGAAGGCACCAGCAATCAGCCCCAGCATTTT.

About this clonotype: Given a much more abundant clone one base away, this may be a read error. The chain has TRBV7-2 and TRBJ2-3; the D gene is possibly TRBD2 (5 bases). Germline values: CDR1 SGHTA, CDR2 FQGNSA. This CDR3 has 16 amino acids. CDR3 sequence reads: CASSGLTTGSTDTHYF. The CDR3, as DNA: TGTGCCAGCAGCGGACTGACCACGGGTAGCACAGATACGCACTATTTT.

In this sample, this clonotype turned up many times. The rearrangement uses TRBV7-2 and TRBJ2-3; 12 bases are shared with TRBD2. The CDR3 sequence is 16 residues long. The germline V gene has CDR1 SGHTA and CDR2 FQGNSA. V lost 2 bases, J lost 5 bases, and 5 bases stayed unmatched. CDR3 DNA: TGTGCCAGCAGCTTACGTCTAGCGGGGGGGATAGATACGCAGTATTTT. Its translation is CASSLRLAGGIDTQYF.

There are a few counts of this clonotype. This chain links TRBV6-6 with TRBJ2-7; D perhaps matches TRBD2 (6 bases). Trimming pared 2 bases from V and 2 bases from J, leaving 13 bases between. The length of the CDR3 is 15 residues. Germline V gives CDR1 MNHNY, CDR2 SVGAGI (reference sequence). The CDR3 DNA follows: TGTGCCAGCAGTTACGGCCAGGAGGGACCCTACGAGCAGTACTTC. It yields the protein CASSYGQEGPYEQYF.

This clonotype has more than one count but fewer than ten. This chain joins TRBV20-1 and TRBJ1-1, with D maybe TRBD1 (5 bases). CDR3 length equals 14 residues. Trimming removed 3 bases at V and 0 bases at J, with 11 bases between. The germline gives CDR1 DFQATT, CDR2 SNEGSKA (reference sequence). The CDR3 DNA sequence: TGCAGTGCTAGCGCAGGGTTTATGAACACTGAAGCTTTCTTT. Protein: CSASAGFMNTEAFF.

The chain links TRBV12-3 or TRBV12-4 to TRBJ1-2, with unresolved D. Trimming took 6 bases from V and 3 from J, leaving 17 bases between them. CDR3 length equals 15 residues. The CDR3 DNA follows: TGTGCCAGCAGCCCTCTCGTCGCCAGCTACTATGGCTACACCTTC. Protein sequence: CASSPLVASYYGYTF.

This chain joins TRBV4-1 and TRBJ1-6; maybe TRBD1 (6 bases). The V and J ends lost 3 bases and 6 bases respectively, with 12 bases between them. The CDR3 covers 15 residues. CDR1 is MGHRA, CDR2 YSYEKL, per germline. The CDR3 region has the DNA TGCGCCAGCAGCCAGCTCGACAGGAGTAATTCACCCCTCCACTTT. Its protein product is CASSQLDRSNSPLHF.

This clonotype was recorded a few times. The gene calls are TRBV5-6 and TRBJ2-3, with 7 bases matching TRBD1. Germline trimming cut 1 base from V and 4 bases from J; bases unmatched to any gene: 9. This CDR3 is built from 16 residues. Germline V lookup: CDR1 SGHDT, CDR2 YYEEEE. Here the CDR3 reads CASSLLGQWKADTQYF. The CDR3 coding sequence is TGTGCCAGCAGCTTGCTGGGACAGTGGAAGGCAGATACGCAGTATTTT.

This clonotype has ten or more counts. J is TRBJ2-3 and V is TRBV2; D is uncertain. Germline CDR1 and CDR2: SNHLY and FYNNEI. The CDR3 covers 12 residues. Trimming pared 7 bases from V and 1 base from J, leaving 6 bases between. The CDR3 sequence: CASTPGTDTQYF. In DNA, the CDR3 is TGTGCCAGCACCCCGGGCACAGATACGCAGTATTTT.

This clonotype was seen a few times. The DNA of the CDR3 is TGCAGCGTTGATGTCCCGACGGTCTCTGGGGCCAACGTCCTGACTTTC. It encodes CSVDVPTVSGANVLTF. V is TRBV29-1 and J is TRBJ2-6; D gene unclear. CDR1 is SQVTM and CDR2 is ANQGSEA in the germline V gene. The CDR3 length is 16 residues. The V gene lost 3 bases and the J gene lost 0 bases, with 12 bases spanning the gap.

The genes are TRBV27 and TRBJ1-5, with 9 bases lining up with TRBD1. Germline V gene lookup returns CDR1 MNHEY and CDR2 SMNVEV (reference sequence). J gave up 4 bases and V 7 bases, and 5 bases lay outside the gene matches. CDR3 length: 14 residues. The CDR3 sequence: CASTGQGLNQPQHF. The CDR3 DNA is TGTGCCAGCACCGGACAGGGGCTTAATCAGCCCCAGCATTTT.

This clonotype turned up a few times. The V and J genes are TRBV12-3 or TRBV12-4 and TRBJ1-1, with D possibly TRBD1 on 6 matching bases. V was clipped by 11 bases and J by 0 bases, with 10 bases between them. The CDR3 consists of 12 residues. The chain's CDR3 is CACTGLNTEAFF. CDR3 nucleotides: TGTGCCTGCACAGGGTTGAACACTGAAGCTTTCTTT.

A single count supports this clonotype. The chain uses TRBV7-3 and TRBJ2-3; 9 bases fit TRBD1. CDR3 length equals 15 residues. With V trimmed by 5 bases and J by 5 bases, 8 bases remained unmatched. CDR1 is SGHTA and CDR2 is FQGTGA in the germline V gene. The CDR3 protein is CASSNPGQGQDTQYF. The CDR3 DNA sequence: TGTGCCAGCAGCAATCCGGGACAGGGTCAAGATACGCAGTATTTT.

This clonotype was detected ten times or more. This sequence joins TRBV2 and TRBJ2-1, with TRBD2 matching 14 bases. CDR1 is SNHLY and CDR2 is FYNNEI in the germline V gene. Losses at the gene ends were 8 bases for V and 5 bases for J; bases not matched to a gene: 5. This CDR3 has 15 amino acids. The CDR3 nucleotides are TGTGCCAGCCTATTGGGACTAGCGGGGGACAATGAGCAGTTCTTC. Residues: CASLLGLAGDNEQFF.

This clonotype was seen repeatedly, ten times or more. This rearrangement joins TRBV28 to TRBJ2-4; 9 positions agree with TRBD1. Germline V CDR1 and CDR2: MDHEN, SYDVKM. Trimming removed 6 bases from V and 3 bases from J; junction bases left unmatched: 6. The CDR3 is 15 residues long. CDR3 loop: CASSLWGQGKNIQYF. DNA for the CDR3: TGTGCCAGCAGCCTGTGGGGACAGGGCAAAAACATTCAGTACTTC.

The sample holds a few counts of this clonotype. The chain combines TRBV7-2 with TRBJ2-7, with D unresolved. Germline CDR1 SGHTA, CDR2 FQGNSA. Trimming stripped 1 base from V and 4 bases from J, with 14 bases between. This CDR3 is built from 15 residues. CDR3 sequence (DNA): TGTGCCAGCAGCTTAGATCTGCCCCTTTTGTACGAGCAGTACTTC. Protein product: CASSLDLPLLYEQYF.

This clonotype was picked up a small number of times. V gene TRBV12-3 or TRBV12-4 combines with J gene TRBJ1-1, with TRBD1 matching over 8 bases. J lost 5 bases, V lost 8 bases, and 7 bases had no gene match. This CDR3 spans 13 amino acids. The CDR3 is CASAGGAITEAFF. CDR3 DNA: TGTGCCAGCGCAGGGGGCGCGATTACTGAAGCTTTCTTT.